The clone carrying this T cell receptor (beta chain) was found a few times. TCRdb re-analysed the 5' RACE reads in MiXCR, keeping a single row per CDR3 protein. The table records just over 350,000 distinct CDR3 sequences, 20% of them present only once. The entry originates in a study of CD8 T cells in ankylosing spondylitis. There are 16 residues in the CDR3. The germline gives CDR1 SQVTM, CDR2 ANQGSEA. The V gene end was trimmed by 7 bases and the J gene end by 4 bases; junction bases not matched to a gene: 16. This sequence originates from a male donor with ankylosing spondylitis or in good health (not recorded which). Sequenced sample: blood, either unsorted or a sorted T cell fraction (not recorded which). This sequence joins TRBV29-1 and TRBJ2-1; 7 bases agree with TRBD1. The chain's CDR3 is CSAHPLEGAAYNEQFF. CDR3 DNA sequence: TGCAGCGCGCACCCCCTTGAGGGGGCGGCTTACAATGAGCAGTTCTTC.